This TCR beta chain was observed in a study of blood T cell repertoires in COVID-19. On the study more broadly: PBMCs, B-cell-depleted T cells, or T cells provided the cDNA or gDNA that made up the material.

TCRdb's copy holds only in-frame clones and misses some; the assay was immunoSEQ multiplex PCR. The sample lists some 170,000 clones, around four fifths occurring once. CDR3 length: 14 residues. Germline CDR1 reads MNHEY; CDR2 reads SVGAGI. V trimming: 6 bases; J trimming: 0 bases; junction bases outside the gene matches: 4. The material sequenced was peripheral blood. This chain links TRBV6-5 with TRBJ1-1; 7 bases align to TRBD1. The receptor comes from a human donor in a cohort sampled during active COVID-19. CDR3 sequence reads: CASRKQGMNTEAFF. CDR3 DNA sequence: TGTGCCAGCAGGAAACAGGGGATGAACACTGAAGCTTTCTTT.